A single sample is the source of the 25 T cell receptor beta chains below, sequenced in a study of T cells in Graves' hyperthyroidism and ophthalmopathy. There were TCR beta CDR3 regions amplified from RNA transcripts. Carried out on the TCR CDR3, a first-round RT-PCR used the HTBI primer set. TCRdb analysed the multiplex PCR reads with MiXCR anew, one entry per CDR3 protein. The profile shows 700,000 or so distinct CDR3 sequences, roughly 15% of them singletons. The specimen sequenced was blood. These TCRs come from a man aged 18 to 29 with Graves' hyperthyroidism.

A remark on this clonotype: Since a much larger clone is just one base distant, this may be a read error. The rearrangement joins TRBV30 to TRBJ2-7; D may be TRBD2 (6 bases). V was cut by 4 bases and J by 2 bases, with 24 bases left in between. The CDR3 consists of 17 residues. Looked up from germline, CDR1 is GTSNPN and CDR2 is SVGIG (reference sequence). The CDR3 DNA reads as TGTGCCTGGAATGTACCTTGGTTAGCGGAGGACCCCTACGAGCAGTACTTC. Protein product: CAWNVPWLAEDPYEQYF. Drawing the rest from reference TRBV30 and TRBJ2-7, the complete variable domain is SQTIHQWPATLVQPVGSPLSLECTVEGTSNPNLYWYRQAAGRGLQLLFYSVGIGQISSEVPQNLSASRPQDRQFILSSKKLLLSDSGFYLCAWNVPWLAEDPYEQYFGPGTRLTVT.

Only a few counts were recorded for this clonotype. V gene TRBV24-1 combines with J gene TRBJ1-5, with 8 bases lining up with TRBD1. CDR3 length equals 16 residues. Germline CDR1 reads KGHDR; CDR2 reads SFDVKD. The V segment lost 3 bases and the J segment 3 bases; nucleotides outside the gene matches: 6. This CDR3 is CATSDVTGAFNQPQHF. CDR3 coding DNA: TGTGCCACCAGTGATGTGACAGGGGCTTTCAATCAGCCCCAGCATTTT.

V and J are TRBV12-3 or TRBV12-4 and TRBJ1-3; weak D call: TRBD1 (5 bases). This CDR3 region has 15 residues. The V gene lost 7 bases and the J gene lost 4 bases, with 17 bases spanning the gap. This CDR3 is CASTPRGATGNTIYF. The CDR3 DNA sequence: TGTGCCAGCACCCCCCGTGGGGCAACCGGAAACACCATATATTTT.

In its sample, this clonotype was seen many times. The chain recombines TRBV27 with TRBJ2-7, with 8 bases that match TRBD2. The V segment lost 4 bases and the J segment 7 bases; nucleotides outside the gene matches: 18. The CDR3 is 17 amino acids. Germline assignment: CDR1 MNHEY and CDR2 SMNVEV (reference sequence). CDR3 DNA: TGTGCCAGCAGTTCCCTTCCGGCCCGGGAGGGCCGAGGAGAGCAGTACTTC. Its translation is CASSSLPAREGRGEQYF.

This clonotype was seen repeatedly, ten times or more. J is TRBJ2-3 and V is TRBV20-1, with D tentatively TRBD2 (7 bases). Germline assignment: CDR1 DFQATT and CDR2 SNEGSKA (reference sequence). V lost 6 bases to trimming and J lost 2 bases, with 21 bases between them. The CDR3 covers 16 residues. DNA for the CDR3: TGCAGTGCGAGGGACTACGGGGGCCCAGACACAGATACGCAGTATTTT. Amino acids: CSARDYGGPDTDTQYF.

V usage is TRBV20-1 and J usage is TRBJ2-7, with D possibly TRBD1 on 6 matching bases. Germline V CDR1 and CDR2: DFQATT, SNEGSKA (reference sequence). CDR3 size: 11 residues. CDR3 in amino acids: CSQGTSYEQYF. CDR3 in DNA: TGCAGCCAGGGGACCTCCTACGAGCAGTACTTC.

The table lists this clonotype with many counts. This sequence joins TRBV2 and TRBJ1-2, with D hard to call. Trimming left V 4 bases short and J 1 base short, with 7 bases between. From germline, CDR1 is SNHLY and CDR2 FYNNEI. CDR3 size: 13 residues. DNA of the CDR3: TGTGCCAGCAGTGCGGACTTTAACTATGGCTACACCTTC. Its translation: CASSADFNYGYTF. The variable domain in full, with the rest retrieved from reference TRBV2 and TRBJ1-2, is EPEVTQTPSHQVTQMGQEVILRCVPISNHLYFYWYRQILGQKVEFLVSFYNNEISEKSEIFDDQFSVERPDGSNFTLKIRSTKLEDSAMYFCASSADFNYGYTFGSGTRLTVV.

This chain joins TRBV11-3 and TRBJ2-7, with D hard to call. This CDR3 contains 14 residues. The V and J ends lost 5 bases and 3 bases respectively, with 14 bases between them. CDR1 is SGHNT and CDR2 is YENEEA in the germline V gene. In DNA form, the CDR3 reads TGTGCCAGCAGCCCCTCGATTAGGAGCTACGAGCAGTACTTC. Amino acid sequence: CASSPSIRSYEQYF.

The rearrangement links TRBV7-2 to TRBJ2-7; D unclear. The length of the CDR3 is 16 residues. V lost 4 bases and J lost 0, with 16 bases in between. Per the germline V gene, CDR1 is SGHTA and CDR2 is FQGNSA. In DNA form, the CDR3 reads TGTGCCAGCAGCTATACCCTGACGGTGAGCTCCTACGAGCAGTACTTC. This codes for CASSYTLTVSSYEQYF.

The chain uses TRBV11-2 and TRBJ2-7; D is perhaps TRBD1 or TRBD2 (5 bases each). The germline V gene encodes CDR1 SGHAT and CDR2 FQNNGV. Trimming shortened V by 5 bases and J by 2 bases, and 22 bases separated the two germline ends. The CDR3 consists of 17 residues. CDR3 nucleotides: TGTGCCAGCAGCCCCCATTCCCCCGGGACGGTGACCTACGAGCAGTACTTC. It encodes CASSPHSPGTVTYEQYF.

The V and J genes are TRBV5-1 and TRBJ2-3, with unresolved D. The CDR3 contains 16 residues. Germline-derived CDR1 and CDR2 are SGHRS and YFSETQ. Trimming removed 4 bases at V and 5 bases at J, with 20 bases between. The CDR3 coding sequence is TGCGCCAGCAGCACCGAAGGCCCCCTATGGGGAGATACGCAGTATTTT. Amino acids: CASSTEGPLWGDTQYF. The full variable domain, its missing parts supplied by reference TRBV5-1 and TRBJ2-3, is KAGVTQTPRYLIKTRGQQVTLSCSPISGHRSVSWYQQTPGQGLQFLFEYFSETQRNKGNFPGRFSGRQFSNSRSEMNVSTLELGDSALYLCASSTEGPLWGDTQYFGPGTRLTVL.

The chain joins TRBV20-1 to TRBJ1-6; D uncertain. The V gene's germline CDR1 is DFQATT and CDR2 SNEGSKA (reference sequence). This CDR3 is 13 amino acids long. CDR3 region: CSTREQYNSPLHF. The CDR3 DNA sequence: TGCAGCACCCGGGAGCAGTATAATTCACCCCTCCACTTT.

This clonotype was recorded many times. This rearrangement joins TRBV6-5 to TRBJ2-2, with TRBD1 identical over 8 bases. This CDR3 region has 18 residues. The V gene end was trimmed by 2 bases and the J gene end by 8 bases; junction bases not matched to a gene: 16. The V gene's germline CDR1 is MNHEY and CDR2 SVGAGI. CDR3 loop: CASSYDYMDRESGGELFF. The CDR3 nucleotides read TGTGCCAGCAGTTACGATTATATGGACAGGGAGAGTGGAGGGGAGCTGTTTTTT.

This clonotype was picked up many times. The J gene is TRBJ2-7, the V gene TRBV28; 7 bases align to TRBD2. Trimming took 7 bases from V and 1 from J; bases not matched to a gene: 10. The germline CDR1 and CDR2 sequences are MDHEN and SYDVKM. The CDR3 spans 15 residues. As DNA, the CDR3 is TGTGCCAGCACCGTCGCGGGAGTAGGATCCTACGAGCAGTACTTC. Translated: CASTVAGVGSYEQYF.

This chain joins TRBV5-5 and TRBJ1-5, with 9 nucleotides matching TRBD1. Per germline, CDR1 SGHKS and CDR2 YYEKEE (reference sequence). The junction had 8 bases not matched to a gene; V was cut back by 0 bases and J by 7 bases. The CDR3 spans 16 residues. This CDR3 reads CASSLVLTGGGQPQHF. In DNA form, the CDR3 reads TGTGCCAGCAGCTTGGTACTAACAGGGGGCGGACAGCCCCAGCATTTT.

The table lists this clonotype with many counts. The gene calls are TRBV2 and TRBJ1-2; D is perhaps TRBD1 (6 bases). The V end lost 6 bases, the J end lost 2 bases, and 16 bases lay between the germline ends. Per germline, CDR1 SNHLY and CDR2 FYNNEI. This CDR3 is built from 15 residues. The CDR3 reads CASRTETGTNYGYTF. The CDR3 bases are TGTGCCAGCAGGACGGAGACAGGAACAAACTATGGCTACACCTTC.

V gene TRBV20-1 combines with J gene TRBJ2-7, with 8 nucleotides matching TRBD2. V trimming: 0 bases; J trimming: 4 bases; junction bases outside the gene matches: 8. This CDR3 is built from 15 residues. Germline V gives CDR1 DFQATT, CDR2 SNEGSKA (reference sequence). The CDR3 bases are TGCAGTGCTAGAGATGACAGCGGGAGCGGTTACGAGCAGTACTTC. Translating gives CSARDDSGSGYEQYF.

The chain couples TRBV28 to TRBJ1-5; D is unresolved. The germline V gene has CDR1 MDHEN and CDR2 SYDVKM. V lost 5 bases, J lost 0 bases, and 11 bases lay in between. The CDR3 extends over 15 amino acids. The CDR3 loop is CASSPRADSNQPQHF. CDR3 DNA sequence: TGTGCCAGCAGTCCCCGGGCAGATAGCAATCAGCCCCAGCATTTT.

In this sample, this clonotype turned up many times. The chain couples TRBV27 to TRBJ2-7; D uncertain. This CDR3 contains 14 residues. In germline, CDR1 is MNHEY, CDR2 SMNVEV (reference sequence). Deletions cut 3 bases from V and 6 bases from J, with 15 bases between. CDR3 coding DNA: TGTGCCAGCAGTTTCAGAGCAGAGGAAGGCGAGCAGTACTTC. It encodes CASSFRAEEGEQYF.

This clonotype was counted a few times. J is TRBJ2-2 and V is TRBV12-3 or TRBV12-4; TRBD2 matches at 10 bases. Unmatched junction bases numbered 10, after V lost 5 bases and J lost 7 bases. This CDR3 region has 16 residues. CDR3 sequence reads: CASSPAGGPVSGELFF. The CDR3 DNA follows: TGTGCCAGCAGTCCAGCGGGAGGGCCCGTCAGCGGGGAGCTGTTTTTT.

This clonotype was counted at least ten times. V gene TRBV5-5 combines with J gene TRBJ1-1; maybe TRBD1 (5 bases). This CDR3 contains 16 residues. Per germline, CDR1 SGHKS and CDR2 YYEKEE (reference sequence). V lost 2 bases to trimming and J lost 1 base, with 15 bases between them. The CDR3 region is CASSFSGVIRNTEAFF. CDR3 nucleotide sequence: TGTGCCAGCAGCTTCTCGGGGGTGATTAGGAACACTGAAGCTTTCTTT.

The rearrangement uses TRBV7-3 and TRBJ2-3; D call uncertain. The germline gives CDR1 SGHTA, CDR2 FQGTGA. The CDR3 spans 14 residues. V was shortened by 0 bases and J by 6 bases, with 10 bases between the two germline ends. CDR3 region: CASSLTNGLDTQYF. The DNA for the CDR3 is TGTGCCAGCAGCTTAACAAATGGCCTCGATACGCAGTATTTT.

Many counts were recorded for this clonotype. This chain uses TRBV30 with TRBJ2-3; tentative D call: TRBD2 (5 bases). The V gene lost 8 bases and the J gene lost 2 bases, with 14 bases spanning the gap. The CDR3 loop spans 13 amino acids. From germline, CDR1 is GTSNPN and CDR2 SVGIG (reference sequence). This CDR3 reads CALCAEVTDTQYF. The CDR3 nucleotides are TGTGCCCTATGTGCGGAGGTCACAGATACGCAGTATTTT.

The chain joins TRBV7-3 to TRBJ2-7, with 9 bases lining up with TRBD1. This CDR3 region has 14 residues. Germline CDR1 SGHTA, CDR2 FQGTGA. Unmatched junction bases numbered 12, after V lost 10 bases and J lost 5 bases. This CDR3 is CATRFGQGRDEQYF. For the CDR3, the DNA is TGTGCCACCCGATTCGGACAGGGGAGGGACGAGCAGTACTTC. Complete variable domain (other parts from reference TRBV7-3 and TRBJ2-7): GAGVSQTPSNKVTEKGKYVELRCDPISGHTALYWYRQSLGQGPEFLIYFQGTGAADDSGLPNDRFFAVRPEGSVSTLKIQRTERGDSAVYLCATRFGQGRDEQYFGPGTRLTVT.

Worth noting for this clonotype: Mismatch with germline at one junction end may stem from a read error. The chain joins TRBV5-4 to TRBJ2-5, with 10 bases that match TRBD2. Germline values: CDR1 SGHNT, CDR2 YYREEE (reference sequence). CDR3 length: 15 residues. The CDR3 protein is CVSSLGAGGGETQYF. The CDR3, as DNA: TGTGTCAGCAGCTTGGGAGCGGGAGGGGGAGAGACCCAGTACTTC.